This TCR beta chain was recovered during a study of blood T cell repertoires in COVID-19. The wider study: Collection of acute and convalescent COVID-19 samples took place in the United States, Italy and Spain. The analysed material was cDNA or gDNA that came from T cells, B-cell-depleted T cells, or PBMCs.

Sequencing used immunoSEQ multiplex PCR; TCRdb keeps in-frame clones, though not all of them. The table includes 250,000 or so clones, roughly 87% detected once. The CDR3 runs 16 residues. Germline loops: CDR1 PRHDT, CDR2 FYEKMQ (reference sequence). Trimming stripped 5 bases from V and 8 bases from J, with 22 bases between. The specimen was peripheral blood. This rearrangement joins TRBV13 to TRBJ2-1; D is possibly TRBD2 (6 bases). The sequence derives from a woman in her twenties or thirties with acute or convalescent COVID-19. CDR3 sequence reads: CASSPSLAGLVHEQFF. CDR3 in DNA: TGTGCCAGCAGCCCATCTCTGGCGGGACTGGTCCATGAGCAGTTCTTC.